Below, 7 T cell receptor beta chains from the same sample are listed, as sequenced in a study of shared T cell receptors in the human thymus. This table comes from immunoSEQ multiplex PCR, and its TCRdb copy is limited to in-frame clones, with some not included. The sample consists of about 660,000 clones, around nine tenths of them appearing once. A further study also used this sample, focusing on human thymus T cells.

The sample comprised thymocytes. These receptors were obtained from a boy under three years old with a congenital heart defect.

V usage is TRBV7-9 and J usage is TRBJ2-1; possible D gene TRBD1, 6 bases. V lost 1 base and J lost 2, with 15 bases in between. Per the germline V gene, CDR1 is SEHNR and CDR2 is FQNEAQ (reference sequence). The CDR3 extends over 17 amino acids. The CDR3 DNA is TGTGCCAGCAGCTTAGTTCAGGGCCGGGACACCTACAATGAGCAGTTCTTC. This encodes CASSLVQGRDTYNEQFF.

This clone was seen only once. The chain is built from TRBV14 and TRBJ2-3; 8 bases are shared with TRBD2. Germline V gene sequence: CDR1 SGHDN, CDR2 FVKESK. The CDR3 is 15 residues long. J gave up 8 bases and V 1 base, and 8 bases lay outside the gene matches. Written as DNA, the CDR3 is TGTGCCAGCAGCCAAGTAGGTATAGCGGGATCTACGCAGTATTTT. It encodes CASSQVGIAGSTQYF.

J is TRBJ2-7 and V is TRBV5-1, with 14 bases lining up with TRBD2. CDR3 size: 16 residues. The germline V gene encodes CDR1 SGHRS and CDR2 YFSETQ. The V gene end was trimmed by 4 bases and the J gene end by 3 bases; junction bases not matched to a gene: 6. CDR3 in amino acids: CASSAEGLAGVYEQYF. CDR3 bases: TGCGCCAGCAGCGCCGAGGGACTAGCGGGAGTCTACGAGCAGTACTTC.

V and J are TRBV6-5 and TRBJ2-7; 8 positions agree with TRBD2. CDR1 MNHEY and CDR2 SVGAGI come from the germline V gene. The junction had 5 bases not matched to a gene; V was cut back by 4 bases and J by 0 bases. The CDR3 contains 15 residues. The CDR3 DNA reads TGTGCCAGCAGTTGGGCAAGCGGGAGCTCCTACGAGCAGTACTTC. Amino acids: CASSWASGSSYEQYF.

The chain is built from TRBV28 and TRBJ1-1; D possibly corresponds to TRBD1 (5 bases). Germline V gives CDR1 MDHEN, CDR2 SYDVKM. The CDR3 runs to 14 residues. Trimming pared 4 bases from V and 3 bases from J, leaving 12 bases between. As DNA, the CDR3 is TGTGCCAGCAGTTGTGGGGGAGGAGACACTGAAGCTTTCTTT. Amino acid sequence: CASSCGGGDTEAFF.

The V gene is TRBV9, the J gene TRBJ1-5; TRBD1 matches at 7 bases. Trimming at V came to 3 bases and at J to 3 bases, leaving 3 bases not matched to a gene. The CDR3 is made up of 14 amino acids. Germline V gene lookup returns CDR1 SGDLS and CDR2 YYNGEE. CDR3 in DNA: TGTGCCAGCAGCGCCGACAGGGACAATCAGCCCCAGCATTTT. It is translated as CASSADRDNQPQHF.

The chain has TRBV6-5 and TRBJ2-1, with 8 bases fitting TRBD2. With 8 bases clipped from V and 4 bases from J, the junction kept 7 bases outside the gene matches. From germline, CDR1 is MNHEY and CDR2 SVGAGI. The CDR3 runs 14 residues. CDR3: CASQSGLAYNEQFF. The CDR3 DNA reads TGTGCCAGCCAGAGCGGACTAGCATACAATGAGCAGTTCTTC.